In its sample, the clone carrying this T cell receptor beta chain was seen many times. The data derive from a study of Graves' ophthalmopathy and Graves' hyperthyroidism. Study information: Before any treatment, peripheral blood was taken at the initial diagnosis.

Amplification targeted the TCR beta CDR3 regions, with RNA transcripts as the source material. HTBI primers served in a first-round RT-PCR, which a second-round multiplex PCR followed. MiXCR, applied by TCRdb to the multiplex PCR reads, yields one record per CDR3 protein. The sample has about 620,000 distinct CDR3 sequences; 22% are singletons. Reliance was placed on clinical symptoms, serum thyroxine, TRAb, thyroid ultrasound and orbital computed tomography for diagnosis. This CDR3 region has 15 residues. CDR1 SNHLY and CDR2 FYNNEI come from the germline V gene. Trimming removed 6 bases from V and 4 bases from J, with 18 bases in between.

This chain links TRBV2 with TRBJ1-2, with a possible D match to TRBD1 (5 bases). This TCR came from a woman aged 18 to 35 with stable Graves' hyperthyroidism. Some clones in this sample may be carry-over from other donors' samples. Sequenced: peripheral blood. In DNA, the CDR3 is TGTGCCAGCAGGGGGCTAAAGGACATGGGCTATGGCTACACCTTC. Protein sequence: CASRGLKDMGYGYTF.